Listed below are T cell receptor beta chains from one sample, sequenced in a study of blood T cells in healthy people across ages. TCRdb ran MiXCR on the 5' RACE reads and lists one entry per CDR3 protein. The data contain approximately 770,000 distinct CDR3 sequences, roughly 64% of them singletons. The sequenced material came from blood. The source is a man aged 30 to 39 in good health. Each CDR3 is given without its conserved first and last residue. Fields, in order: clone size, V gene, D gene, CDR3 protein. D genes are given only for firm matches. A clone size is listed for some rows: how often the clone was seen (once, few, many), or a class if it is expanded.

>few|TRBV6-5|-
ASSYGGTSNEQF
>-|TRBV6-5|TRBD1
ASSKIQGIYNGYT
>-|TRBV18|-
ASSTEVQVSGANVLT
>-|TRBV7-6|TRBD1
ASSLAGQGATNEKLF
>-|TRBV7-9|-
ASSFSETDEAF
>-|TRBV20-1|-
SARRTNYNEQY
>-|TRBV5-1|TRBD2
ASSLVAGGPGGELF
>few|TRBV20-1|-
SARQVEREQF
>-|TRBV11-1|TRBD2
ASSSPFSSGRALTSSYNEQF
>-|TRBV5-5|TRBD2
ASSLGLAGAADTQY
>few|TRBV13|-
ASSAARGSYEQY
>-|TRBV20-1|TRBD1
SANTIDRGHGYT
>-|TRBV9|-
ASSPPGGASSYNEQF
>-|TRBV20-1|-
SARESTGGGYT
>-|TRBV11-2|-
ASSPLPLKNIQY
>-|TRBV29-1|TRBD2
SVGGARLAGTQETQY
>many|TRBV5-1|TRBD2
ASSLDSGTYNEQF
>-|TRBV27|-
ASRGAGLTEQY
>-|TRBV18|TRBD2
ASSRLLAKTGTDTQY
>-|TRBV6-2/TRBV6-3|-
ASSYGQFYEQY
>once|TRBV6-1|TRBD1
AIPRDRRFGELF
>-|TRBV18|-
ASSLSAGHYEQY
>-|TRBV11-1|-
ASSPPTGMVQY
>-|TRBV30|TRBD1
AWADRGLGEQY
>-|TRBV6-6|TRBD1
ASSFGTDRSRWQY
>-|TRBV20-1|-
SARDKTVLSNEQF
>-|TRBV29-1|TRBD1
SVTPGTGQETQY
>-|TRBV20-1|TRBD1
SARQGAYGGYT
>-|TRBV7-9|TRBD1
ASSPSRTGNYGYT
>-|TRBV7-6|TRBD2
ASSAAGGRALETQY
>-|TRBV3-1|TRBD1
ASSHRRWGQGTDTQY
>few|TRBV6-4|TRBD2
ASSDGGGSYNEQY
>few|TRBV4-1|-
ASSQGLRAEQY
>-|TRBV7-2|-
ASSLGVVGANEQF
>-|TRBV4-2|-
ASSQAYGGSTGELF
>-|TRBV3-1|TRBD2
ASSQGSSGGPFSGANVLT
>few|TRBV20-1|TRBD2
SASRGGPYEQY
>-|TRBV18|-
ASSPEGLASATQY
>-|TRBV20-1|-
SALGEVGTDTQY
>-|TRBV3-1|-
ASSYLGAEDTQY
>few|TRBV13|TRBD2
ASSLRGTSGREETQY
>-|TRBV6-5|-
ASSYPNMGVTEAF
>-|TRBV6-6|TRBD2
ASLKPERDPNEQF
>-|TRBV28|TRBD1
ASSETGTGVYEQY
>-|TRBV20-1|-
SAYPTGLIEKLF
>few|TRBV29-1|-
SVSVISGGYT
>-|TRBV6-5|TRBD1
ASSYSNLLAPGAGGETQY
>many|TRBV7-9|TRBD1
ASSLTPGQVSGNTIY